The sequence of this T cell receptor beta chain was determined in a study of Graves' ophthalmopathy and Graves' hyperthyroidism. The CDR3 has 12 residues. Per germline, CDR1 DFQATT and CDR2 SNEGSKA (reference sequence). The V gene lost 6 bases and the J gene lost 2 bases, with 10 bases spanning the gap. Using RNA transcripts, the TCR beta CDR3 regions were amplified. HTBI-primed RT-PCR formed the first round, and a multiplex PCR formed the second. Using its own MiXCR run on the multiplex PCR reads, TCRdb lists one record per CDR3 protein. In the table there are about 480,000 distinct CDR3 sequences, about 15% of which are singletons.

The TCR originated in a woman aged 25 to 39 with Graves' ophthalmopathy. The V and J genes are TRBV20-1 and TRBJ1-2, with D possibly TRBD1 on 5 matching bases. The specimen sequenced was blood. The chain's CDR3 is CSAIDRNYGYTF. The CDR3 bases are TGCAGTGCCATCGACAGAAACTATGGCTACACCTTC.